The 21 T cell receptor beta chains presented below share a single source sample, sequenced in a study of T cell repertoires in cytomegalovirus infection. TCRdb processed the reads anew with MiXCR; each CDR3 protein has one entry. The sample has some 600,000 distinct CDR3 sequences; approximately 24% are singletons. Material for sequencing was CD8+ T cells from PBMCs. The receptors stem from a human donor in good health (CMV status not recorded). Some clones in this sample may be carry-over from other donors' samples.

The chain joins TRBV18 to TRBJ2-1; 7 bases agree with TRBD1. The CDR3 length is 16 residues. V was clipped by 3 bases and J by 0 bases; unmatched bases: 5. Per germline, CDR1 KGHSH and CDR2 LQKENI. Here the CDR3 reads CASSPAGGSSYNEQFF. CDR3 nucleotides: TGTGCCAGCTCACCGGCAGGGGGAAGCTCCTACAATGAGCAGTTCTTC.

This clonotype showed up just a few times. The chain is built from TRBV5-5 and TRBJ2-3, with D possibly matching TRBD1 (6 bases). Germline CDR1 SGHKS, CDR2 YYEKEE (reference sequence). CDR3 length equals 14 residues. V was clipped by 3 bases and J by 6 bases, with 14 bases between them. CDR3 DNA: TGTGCCAGCAGCTCGGGACACCTCGGGGATACGCAGTATTTT. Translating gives CASSSGHLGDTQYF.

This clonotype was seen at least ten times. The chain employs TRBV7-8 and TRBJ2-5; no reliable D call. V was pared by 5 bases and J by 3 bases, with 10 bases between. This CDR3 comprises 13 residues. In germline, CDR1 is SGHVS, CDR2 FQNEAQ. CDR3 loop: CASSPQLKETQYF. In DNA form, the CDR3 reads TGTGCCAGCAGCCCACAACTAAAAGAGACCCAGTACTTC. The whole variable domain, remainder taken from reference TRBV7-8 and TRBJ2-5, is GAGVSQSPRYKVAKRGQDVALRCDPISGHVSLFWYQQALGQGPEFLTYFQNEAQLDKSGLPSDRFFAERPEGSVSTLKIQRTQQEDSAVYLCASSPQLKETQYFGPGTRLLVL.

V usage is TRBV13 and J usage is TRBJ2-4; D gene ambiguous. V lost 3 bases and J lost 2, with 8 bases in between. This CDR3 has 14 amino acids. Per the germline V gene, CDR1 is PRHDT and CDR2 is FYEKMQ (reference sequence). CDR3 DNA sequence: TGTGCCAGCAGCTTGGGTCGAACCAAAAACATTCAGTACTTC. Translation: CASSLGRTKNIQYF. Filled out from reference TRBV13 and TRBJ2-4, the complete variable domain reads AAGVIQSPRHLIKEKRETATLKCYPIPRHDTVYWYQQGPGQDPQFLISFYEKMQSDKGSIPDRFSAQQFSDYHSELNMSSLELGDSALYFCASSLGRTKNIQYFGAGTRLSVL.

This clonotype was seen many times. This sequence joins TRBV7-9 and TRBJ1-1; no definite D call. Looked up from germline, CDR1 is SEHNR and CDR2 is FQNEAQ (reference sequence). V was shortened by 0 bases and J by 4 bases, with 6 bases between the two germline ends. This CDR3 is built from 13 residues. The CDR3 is CASSLASATEAFF. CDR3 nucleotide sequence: TGTGCCAGCAGCTTAGCATCGGCCACTGAAGCTTTCTTT.

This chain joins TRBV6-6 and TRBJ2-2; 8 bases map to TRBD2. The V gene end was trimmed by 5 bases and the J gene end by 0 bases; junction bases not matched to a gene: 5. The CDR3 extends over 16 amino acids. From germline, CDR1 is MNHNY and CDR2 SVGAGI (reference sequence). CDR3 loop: CASSSREGTNTGELFF. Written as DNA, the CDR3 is TGTGCCAGCAGTAGTCGGGAGGGGACGAACACCGGGGAGCTGTTTTTT.

The CDR3 region is CASTRAGKGSYNEQFF. The CDR3 nucleotides are TGCGCCAGCACCAGGGCCGGGAAGGGATCCTACAATGAGCAGTTCTTC. This chain joins TRBV23-1 and TRBJ2-1; D may be TRBD1 or TRBD2 (5 bases each). TRBV23-1 is assigned to the ORF class and has an uncertain function. V was pared by 7 bases and J by 1 base, with 17 bases between. The CDR3 contains 16 residues.

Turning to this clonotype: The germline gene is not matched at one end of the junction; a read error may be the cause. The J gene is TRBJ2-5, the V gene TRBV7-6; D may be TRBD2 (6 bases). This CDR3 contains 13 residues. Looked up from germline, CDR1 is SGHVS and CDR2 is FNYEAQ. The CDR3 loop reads CASSFGGTGTQYF. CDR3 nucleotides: TGTGCTAGCAGCTTCGGCGGGACGGGGACCCAGTACTTC. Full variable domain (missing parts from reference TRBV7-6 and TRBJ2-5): GAGVSQSPRYKVTKRGQDVALRCDPISGHVSLYWYRQALGQGPEFLTYFNYEAQQDKSGLPNDRFSAERPEGSISTLTIQRTEQRDSAMYRCASSFGGTGTQYFGPGTRLLVL.

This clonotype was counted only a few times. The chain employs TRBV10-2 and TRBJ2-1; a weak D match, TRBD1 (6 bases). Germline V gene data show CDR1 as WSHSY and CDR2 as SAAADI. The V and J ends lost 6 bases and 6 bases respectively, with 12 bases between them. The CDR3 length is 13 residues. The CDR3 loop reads CASRPNRVNEQFF. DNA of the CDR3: TGCGCCAGCAGACCAAACAGGGTCAATGAGCAGTTCTTC.

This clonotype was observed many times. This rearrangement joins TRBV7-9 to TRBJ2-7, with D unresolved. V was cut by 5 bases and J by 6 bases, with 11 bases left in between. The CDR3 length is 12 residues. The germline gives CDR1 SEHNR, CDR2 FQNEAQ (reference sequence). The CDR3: CASSPKGVEQYF. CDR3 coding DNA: TGTGCCAGCAGCCCAAAGGGCGTCGAGCAGTACTTC.

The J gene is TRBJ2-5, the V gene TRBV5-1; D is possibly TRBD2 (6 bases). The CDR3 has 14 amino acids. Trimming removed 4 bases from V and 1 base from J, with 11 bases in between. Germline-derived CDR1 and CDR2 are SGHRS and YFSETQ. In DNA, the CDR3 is TGCGCCAGCAGCCTCGCGGAGGGCCAAGAGACCCAGTACTTC. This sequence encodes CASSLAEGQETQYF. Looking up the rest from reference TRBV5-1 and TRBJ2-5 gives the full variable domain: KAGVTQTPRYLIKTRGQQVTLSCSPISGHRSVSWYQQTPGQGLQFLFEYFSETQRNKGNFPGRFSGRQFSNSRSEMNVSTLELGDSALYLCASSLAEGQETQYFGPGTRLLVL.

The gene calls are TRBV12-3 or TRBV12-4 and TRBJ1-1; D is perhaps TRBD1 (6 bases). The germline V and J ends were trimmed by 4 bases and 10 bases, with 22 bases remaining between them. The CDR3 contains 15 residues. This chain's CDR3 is CASSYGQRFSLRAFF. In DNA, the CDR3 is TGTGCCAGCAGTTATGGACAGAGATTTTCTTTACGAGCTTTCTTT.

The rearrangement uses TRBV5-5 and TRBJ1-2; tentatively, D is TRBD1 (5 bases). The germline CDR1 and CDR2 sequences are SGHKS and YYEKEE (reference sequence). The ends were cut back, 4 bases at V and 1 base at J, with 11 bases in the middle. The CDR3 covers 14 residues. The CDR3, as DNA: TGTGCCAGCAGCCAGGGCTTTTTTAACTATGGCTACACCTTC. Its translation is CASSQGFFNYGYTF.

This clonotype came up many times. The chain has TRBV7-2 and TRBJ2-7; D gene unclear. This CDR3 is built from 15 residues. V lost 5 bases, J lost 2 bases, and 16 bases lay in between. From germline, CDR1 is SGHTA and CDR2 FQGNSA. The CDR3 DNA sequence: TGTGCCAGCAGCGGGGTTAGGAGTTCCACCTACGAGCAGTACTTC. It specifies CASSGVRSSTYEQYF.

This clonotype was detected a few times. The CDR3 here is CSATLGASGIGAFF. The CDR3 DNA reads as TGCAGTGCTACCTTGGGGGCGAGCGGTATCGGAGCTTTCTTT. The chain combines TRBV20-1 with TRBJ1-1, with TRBD1 as a possible D gene (6 bases). The CDR3 is 14 residues long. Trimming shortened V by 4 bases and J by 10 bases, and 22 bases separated the two germline ends. Germline V gene lookup returns CDR1 DFQATT and CDR2 SNEGSKA (reference sequence).

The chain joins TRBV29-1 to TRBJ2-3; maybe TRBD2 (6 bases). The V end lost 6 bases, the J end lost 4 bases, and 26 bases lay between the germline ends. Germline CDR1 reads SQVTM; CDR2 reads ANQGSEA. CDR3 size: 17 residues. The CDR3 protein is CSVYTTGGRLVSDTQYF. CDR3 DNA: TGCAGCGTCTACACAACCGGGGGACGCCTTGTATCAGATACGCAGTATTTT.

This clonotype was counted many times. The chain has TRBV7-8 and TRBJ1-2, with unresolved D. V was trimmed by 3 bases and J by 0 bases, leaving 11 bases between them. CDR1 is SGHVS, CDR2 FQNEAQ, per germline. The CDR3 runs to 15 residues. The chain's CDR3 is CASSLYRQPNYGYTF. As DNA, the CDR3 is TGTGCCAGCAGCTTGTATAGGCAGCCTAACTATGGCTACACCTTC.

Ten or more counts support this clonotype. The CDR3 DNA reads TGTGCCAGCAGCTACGACAGGAGCTCCTACGAGCAGTACTTC. This translates into CASSYDRSSYEQYF. This chain uses TRBV7-8 with TRBJ2-7; D may be TRBD1 (6 bases). V was cut by 4 bases and J by 0 bases, with 10 bases left in between. Per the germline V gene, CDR1 is SGHVS and CDR2 is FQNEAQ. CDR3 size: 14 residues.

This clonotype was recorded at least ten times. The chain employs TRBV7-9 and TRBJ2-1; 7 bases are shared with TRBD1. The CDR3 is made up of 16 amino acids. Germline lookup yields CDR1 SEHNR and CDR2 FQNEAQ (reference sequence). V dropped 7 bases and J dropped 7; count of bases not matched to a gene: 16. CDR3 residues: CASTPTPDRAENEQFF. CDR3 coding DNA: TGTGCCAGCACTCCCACCCCCGACAGGGCTGAGAATGAGCAGTTCTTC.

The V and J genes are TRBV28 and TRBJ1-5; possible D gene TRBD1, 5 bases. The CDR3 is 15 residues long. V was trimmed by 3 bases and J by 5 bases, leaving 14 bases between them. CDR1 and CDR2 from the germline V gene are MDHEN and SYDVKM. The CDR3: CASSFSGSGHQPQHF. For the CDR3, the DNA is TGTGCCAGCAGTTTCTCAGGGTCTGGTCATCAGCCCCAGCATTTT.

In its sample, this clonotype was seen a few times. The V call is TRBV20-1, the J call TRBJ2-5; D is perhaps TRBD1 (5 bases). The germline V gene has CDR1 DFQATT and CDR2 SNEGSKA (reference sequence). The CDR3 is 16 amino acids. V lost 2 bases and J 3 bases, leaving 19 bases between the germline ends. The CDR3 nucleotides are TGCAGTGCTAGAACTGGGGCAGGACAAATCGAAGAGACCCAGTACTTC. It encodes CSARTGAGQIEETQYF.